This TCR beta chain emerged from a study of blood T cell repertoires in COVID-19. Study-wide background: COVID-19 samples, acute and convalescent, were from the United States, Italy and Spain. In each case, the material was cDNA or gDNA derived from T cells, B-cell-depleted T cells, or PBMCs.

This CDR3 has 13 residues. V was clipped by 1 base and J by 5 bases, with 8 bases between them. Germline lookup yields CDR1 KGHSH and CDR2 LQKENI. Only in-frame clones appear in the TCRdb table, and some are missing; sequencing was by immunoSEQ multiplex PCR. The sample lists about 80,000 clones, over 80% occurring once. The sequence came from a human donor in a cohort sampled during active COVID-19. Sequenced input: peripheral blood. The chain combines TRBV18 with TRBJ1-1, with a weak D call TRBD1 (6 bases). The CDR3 DNA is TGTGCCAGCTCACCACTACAGGGAACTGAAGCTTTCTTT. Protein product: CASSPLQGTEAFF.